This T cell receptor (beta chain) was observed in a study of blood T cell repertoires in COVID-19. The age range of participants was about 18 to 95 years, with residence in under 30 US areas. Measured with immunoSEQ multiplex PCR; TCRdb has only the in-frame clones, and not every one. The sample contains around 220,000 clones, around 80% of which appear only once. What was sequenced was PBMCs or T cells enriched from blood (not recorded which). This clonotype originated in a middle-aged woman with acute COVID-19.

The CDR3: CASSFSGGPYEQYF. CDR3 in DNA: TGTGCCAGCAGTTTTAGCGGGGGCCCCTACGAGCAGTACTTC. This chain uses TRBV27 with TRBJ2-7, with 9 bases identical to TRBD2. Germline CDR1 and CDR2: MNHEY and SMNVEV (reference sequence). The CDR3 is 14 residues long. Trimming at V came to 3 bases and at J to 2 bases, leaving 2 bases not matched to a gene.